This T cell receptor (beta chain) was retrieved from a study of blood T cell repertoires in COVID-19. Generated by immunoSEQ multiplex PCR, the TCRdb table keeps only in-frame clones and is missing some. Among fewer than 350,000 clones listed, 88% were seen once. The V end lost 3 bases, the J end lost 0 bases, and 6 bases lay between the germline ends. Germline-derived CDR1 and CDR2 are SQVTM and ANQGSEA. The CDR3 loop spans 13 amino acids. This rearrangement joins TRBV29-1 to TRBJ1-3, with D perhaps TRBD1 (5 bases). The receptor was derived from a woman aged 60-75 years in a cohort exposed to, infected with or recovered from COVID-19 (not recorded which). Sequencing was performed on PBMCs or T cells enriched from blood (not recorded which). The chain's CDR3 is CSVEGLSGNTIYF. In DNA form, the CDR3 reads TGCAGCGTTGAGGGGCTCTCTGGAAACACCATATATTTT. The full variable domain, in which reference TRBV29-1 and TRBJ1-3 provide the parts outside the CDR3, is SAVISQKPSRDICQRGTSLTIQCQVDSQVTMMFWYRQQPGQSLTLIATANQGSEATYESGFVIDKFPISRPNLTFSTLTVSNMSPEDSSIYLCSVEGLSGNTIYFGEGSWLTVV.